The next 5 T cell receptor beta chains were all read from a single sample in a study of spatial heterogeneity in lung cancer. This sample's time point: blood at routine non-recurrence follow-up after resection. From tumor, nontumor lung or frozen PBMC, whole RNA was taken unsorted for sequencing. TCRdb passed the 5' RACE reads through MiXCR, listing each CDR3 protein once. The data contain some 54,000 distinct CDR3 sequences, roughly 7% of them singletons. Specimen: PBMCs, collected at follow-up. These TCRs come from a female donor with early-stage non-small cell lung cancer.

V and J are TRBV28 and TRBJ2-5; D is possibly TRBD1 (6 bases). This CDR3 contains 15 residues. The V end was cut by 5 bases, the J end by 5 bases, with 18 bases between. Germline V lookup: CDR1 MDHEN, CDR2 SYDVKM. CDR3 DNA sequence: TGTGCCAGCAGTACCGGGACACCAACAAAGGAGACCCAGTACTTC. Translating gives CASSTGTPTKETQYF.

Ten or more counts support this clonotype. The gene calls are TRBV29-1 and TRBJ2-3; a possible D gene is TRBD1 (5 bases). Germline CDR1 reads SQVTM; CDR2 reads ANQGSEA. The CDR3 runs to 12 residues. The V gene lost 3 bases and the J gene lost 5 bases, with 9 bases spanning the gap. The CDR3 nucleotides are TGCAGCGTTGACCTGGGGCAAGATACGCAGTATTTT. It yields the protein CSVDLGQDTQYF.

The J gene is TRBJ1-1, the V gene TRBV20-1, with 7 bases lining up with TRBD1. Germline CDR1 reads DFQATT; CDR2 reads SNEGSKA (reference sequence). This CDR3 is built from 14 residues. After removal of 3 bases from V and 8 bases from J, the junction contained 12 bases not matched to a gene. CDR3 sequence (DNA): TGCAGTGCTAGTACGGGACAGACGGGCGGCGAAGCTTTCTTT. It specifies CSASTGQTGGEAFF.

This clonotype was seen a few times. This sequence joins TRBV6-4 and TRBJ2-2, with a weak D call TRBD2 (6 bases). The ends were cut back, 6 bases at V and 7 bases at J, with 9 bases in the middle. The germline V gene has CDR1 MRHNA and CDR2 SNTAGT. The CDR3 has 12 amino acids. CDR3 amino acids: CASRPRGGELFF. Written as DNA, the CDR3 is TGTGCCAGCAGACCGCGGGGCGGGGAGCTGTTTTTT.

This clonotype was counted ten times or more. CDR3 loop: CASSFQEETQYF. The CDR3, as DNA: TGCGCCAGCAGCTTCCAGGAGGAGACCCAGTACTTC. The chain carries TRBV5-1 and TRBJ2-5; D is unclear. The CDR3 is 12 residues long. In germline, CDR1 is SGHRS, CDR2 YFSETQ. Trimming shortened V by 2 bases and J by 5 bases, and 7 bases separated the two germline ends. Full variable domain (remainder filled in from reference TRBV5-1 and TRBJ2-5): KAGVTQTPRYLIKTRGQQVTLSCSPISGHRSVSWYQQTPGQGLQFLFEYFSETQRNKGNFPGRFSGRQFSNSRSEMNVSTLELGDSALYLCASSFQEETQYFGPGTRLLVL.